Sequencing of this T cell receptor (beta chain) was carried out in a study of shared clonotypes between healthy human individuals. Across the study: CD8 memory received one plate per donor, CD8 naive two, CD4 memory three and CD4 naive three. Broader study findings: The study generally estimated greater richness for naive than memory subsets.

Execution of the assay was at deep level. It was roughly 190 ng DNA, some 30,000 T cell genomes, that sorted-subset replicate PCRs used. Sequencing used immunoSEQ multiplex PCR; TCRdb keeps in-frame clones, though not all of them. Among approximately 2.5 million clones listed, 93% were seen once. V lost 0 bases, J lost 14 bases, and 15 bases lay in between. This CDR3 contains 13 residues. Looked up from germline, CDR1 is SGHNT and CDR2 is YYREEE (reference sequence). Notes on this clone: Its antigen is as yet unknown.

The V gene is TRBV5-4, the J gene TRBJ2-1; D unresolved. The source is a man aged 18 to 30 in good health. Some clones in this sample may be carry-over from other donors' samples. The sequencing sample was made of naive CD4+ T cells from PBMCs. Regarding subset: CD45RA+ positively selected. CDR3 DNA: TGTGCCAGCAGCTTGGACTCGGGTGGGTGGGAGTTCTTC. It yields the protein CASSLDSGGWEFF. The full variable domain, completed using reference TRBV5-4 and TRBJ2-1, is ETGVTQSPTHLIKTRGQQVTLRCSSQSGHNTVSWYQQALGQGPQFIFQYYREEENGRGNFPPRFSGLQFPNYSSELNVNALELDDSALYLCASSLDSGGWEFFGPGTRLTVL.